The 10 T cell receptor beta chains below all came from one sample that was sequenced in a study of blood T cells in healthy people across ages. A second PCR, run for about 6 to 11 cycles, used a sample-barcoded 5' primer plus a J-beta primer mix. TCRdb recomputed calls from the 5' RACE reads with MiXCR, one row per CDR3 protein. Of some 890,000 distinct CDR3 sequences listed, almost 30% are singletons. The data also belong to a second study, concerning T cells of mothers and their children.

Sequencing input: blood. Receptors originate from a woman in her 40s in good health.

This chain links TRBV5-6 with TRBJ2-2; 11 positions agree with TRBD1. V lost 5 bases to trimming and J lost 4 bases; unmatched junction nucleotides: 7. The CDR3 totals 16 residues. Germline V gene data show CDR1 as SGHDT and CDR2 as YYEEEE. CDR3 nucleotides: TGTGCCAGCAGGGAGACCGGGACAGGGGGCACCGGGGAGCTGTTTTTT. Translation gives CASRETGTGGTGELFF.

This clonotype was seen a handful of times. The V and J genes are TRBV18 and TRBJ2-1; no definite D call. Germline-derived CDR1 and CDR2 are KGHSH and LQKENI. CDR3 length equals 12 residues. Trimming took 5 bases from V and 7 from J, leaving 9 bases between them. The CDR3 loop reads CASSVERNEQFF. The CDR3 DNA sequence: TGTGCCAGCTCAGTAGAACGTAATGAGCAGTTCTTC.

This clonotype was observed a few times. The chain links TRBV28 to TRBJ1-3; no clear D. V lost 5 bases to trimming and J lost 0 bases, with 14 bases between them. Germline CDR1 and CDR2: MDHEN and SYDVKM. The CDR3 spans 16 residues. The CDR3 protein is CASSGPSLTSGNTIYF. CDR3 DNA: TGTGCCAGCAGTGGTCCCAGCCTGACCTCTGGAAACACCATATATTTT.

In its sample, this clonotype was seen a few times. DNA of the CDR3: TGTGCCAGCAGCTCGGACCCTCGACAGGGTTCACCCCTCCACTTT. Translating it yields CASSSDPRQGSPLHF. The V gene is TRBV11-2, the J gene TRBJ1-6, with 7 positions matching TRBD1. The CDR3 extends over 15 amino acids. V trimming: 4 bases; J trimming: 9 bases; junction bases outside the gene matches: 9. Germline loops: CDR1 SGHAT, CDR2 FQNNGV.

The rearrangement links TRBV12-3 or TRBV12-4 to TRBJ2-7; D is possibly TRBD2 (6 bases). CDR3 size: 14 residues. The V gene lost 7 bases and the J gene lost 12 bases, with 25 bases spanning the gap. The CDR3 sequence is CASTLLGLRERLYF. In nucleotides, the CDR3 is TGTGCCAGCACCCTTTTGGGACTCCGGGAAAGGTTGTACTTC.

The chain couples TRBV5-1 to TRBJ2-7; 8 bases align to TRBD1. V shed 4 bases and J 2 bases; nucleotides not matched to a gene: 14. The CDR3 has 17 residues. Germline CDR1 is SGHRS and CDR2 is YFSETQ. CDR3 in amino acids: CASSPTGAIGGTYEQYF. The DNA for the CDR3 is TGCGCCAGCAGCCCGACAGGGGCAATAGGAGGGACCTACGAGCAGTACTTC.

This clonotype turned up a few times. V gene TRBV9 combines with J gene TRBJ1-1; TRBD1 agrees at 7 bases. Trimming cost V 2 bases and J 4 bases; bases outside gene matches: 11. Looked up from germline, CDR1 is SGDLS and CDR2 is YYNGEE. The CDR3 extends over 16 amino acids. CDR3 amino acids: CASSVQERQGSTEAFF. CDR3 nucleotides: TGTGCCAGCAGCGTCCAGGAGCGACAGGGAAGCACTGAAGCTTTCTTT.

V gene TRBV20-1 combines with J gene TRBJ2-2; 9 nucleotides match TRBD2. V dropped 3 bases and J dropped 0; count of bases not matched to a gene: 5. Germline CDR1 and CDR2: DFQATT and SNEGSKA (reference sequence). The CDR3 length is 16 residues. The CDR3 DNA reads TGCAGTGCTAGTCCTAGCGGGGCCTCGAACACCGGGGAGCTGTTTTTT. It translates to CSASPSGASNTGELFF.

This clonotype turned up a few times. The rearrangement joins TRBV5-6 to TRBJ2-7, with D maybe TRBD1 (6 bases). The CDR3 runs to 13 residues. V was clipped by 3 bases and J by 4 bases, with 11 bases between them. Germline CDR1 SGHDT, CDR2 YYEEEE. The CDR3 reads CASSWGQDYEQYF. In DNA, the CDR3 is TGTGCCAGCAGCTGGGGGCAAGATTACGAGCAGTACTTC. The full variable domain, its missing parts supplied by reference TRBV5-6 and TRBJ2-7, is DAGVTQSPTHLIKTRGQQVTLRCSPKSGHDTVSWYQQALGQGPQFIFQYYEEEERQRGNFPDRFSGHQFPNYSSELNVNALLLGDSALYLCASSWGQDYEQYFGPGTRLTVT.

This sequence joins TRBV9 and TRBJ1-4; 7 positions agree with TRBD1. The ends lost 0 bases at V and 3 bases at J; junction bases unmatched: 14. The CDR3 totals 19 residues. Germline assignment: CDR1 SGDLS and CDR2 YYNGEE. The CDR3 DNA reads as TGTGCCAGCAGCGTAGACCCTGCGGGCAGGGGGATAGCTAATGAAAAACTGTTTTTT. Translating it yields CASSVDPAGRGIANEKLFF.